This record covers a single T cell receptor beta chain. Its antigen is not identified. The source of the sample is a study of cytomegalovirus exposure and HLA in healthy donors. This CDR3 has 18 amino acids. Study outcomes and limitations: Reports indicated that the classifier achieved high specificity and sensitivity in diagnosing cytomegalovirus status.

The donors, nominally healthy at sampling, likely had unrecorded immune exposures. PCR used 60 Vbeta primers and 13 Jbeta primers. Repertoires were generated with immunoSEQ multiplex PCR, while TCRdb's copy carries only in-frame clones and drops some. The sample has about 120,000 clones; 77% are singletons. The sample consisted of PBMCs. The V call is TRBV21-1, the J call TRBJ1-5; the table's D gene call, TRBD1, was not cross checked with the DNA. TRBV21-1 is tagged as a pseudogene. The source is a male donor in good health and CMV-seropositive. CDR3 sequence: CASSKAGTASLSNQPQHF. CDR3 nucleotide sequence: TGTGCCAGCAGCAAAGCGGGGACAGCGAGCCTAAGCAATCAGCCCCAGCATTTT.